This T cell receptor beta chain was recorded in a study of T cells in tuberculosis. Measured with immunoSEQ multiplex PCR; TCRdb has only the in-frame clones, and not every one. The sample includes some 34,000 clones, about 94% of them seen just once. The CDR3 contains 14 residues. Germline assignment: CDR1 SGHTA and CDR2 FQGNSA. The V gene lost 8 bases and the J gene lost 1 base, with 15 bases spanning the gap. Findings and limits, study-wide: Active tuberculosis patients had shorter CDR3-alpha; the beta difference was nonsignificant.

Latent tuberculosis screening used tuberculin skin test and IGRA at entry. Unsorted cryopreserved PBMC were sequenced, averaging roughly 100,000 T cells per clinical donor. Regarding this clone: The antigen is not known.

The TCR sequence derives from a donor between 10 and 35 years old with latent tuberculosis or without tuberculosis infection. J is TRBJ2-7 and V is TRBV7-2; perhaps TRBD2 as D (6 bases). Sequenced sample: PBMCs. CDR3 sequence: CASCREASSYEQYF. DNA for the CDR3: TGTGCCAGCTGTAGGGAGGCCAGTTCCTACGAGCAGTACTTC. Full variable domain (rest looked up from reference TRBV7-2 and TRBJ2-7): GAGVSQSPSNKVTEKGKDVELRCDPISGHTALYWYRQSLGQGLEFLIYFQGNSAPDKSGLPSDRFSAERTGGSVSTLTIQRTQQEDSAVYLCASCREASSYEQYFGPGTRLTVT.